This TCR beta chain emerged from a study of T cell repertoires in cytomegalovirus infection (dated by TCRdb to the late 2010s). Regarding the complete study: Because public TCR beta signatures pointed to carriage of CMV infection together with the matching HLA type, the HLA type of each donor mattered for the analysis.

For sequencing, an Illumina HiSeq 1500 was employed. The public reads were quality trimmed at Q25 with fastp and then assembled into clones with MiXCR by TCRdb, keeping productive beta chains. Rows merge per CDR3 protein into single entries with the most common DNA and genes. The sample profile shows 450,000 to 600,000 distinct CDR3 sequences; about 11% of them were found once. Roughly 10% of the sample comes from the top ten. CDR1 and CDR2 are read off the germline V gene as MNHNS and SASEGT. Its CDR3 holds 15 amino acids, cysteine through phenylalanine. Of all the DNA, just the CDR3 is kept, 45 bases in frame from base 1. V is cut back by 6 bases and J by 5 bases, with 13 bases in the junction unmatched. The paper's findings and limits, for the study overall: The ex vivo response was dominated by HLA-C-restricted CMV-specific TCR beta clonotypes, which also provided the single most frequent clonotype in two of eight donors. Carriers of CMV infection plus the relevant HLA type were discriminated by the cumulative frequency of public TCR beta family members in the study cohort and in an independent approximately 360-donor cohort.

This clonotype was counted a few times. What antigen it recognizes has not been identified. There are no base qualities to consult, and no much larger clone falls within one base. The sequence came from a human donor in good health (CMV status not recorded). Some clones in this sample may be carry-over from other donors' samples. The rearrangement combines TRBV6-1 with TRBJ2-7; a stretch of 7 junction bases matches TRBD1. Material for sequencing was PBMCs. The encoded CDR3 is CASRPTGYNIHEQYF. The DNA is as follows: TGTGCCAGCAGGCCGACAGGGTACAATATCCACGAGCAGTACTTC.